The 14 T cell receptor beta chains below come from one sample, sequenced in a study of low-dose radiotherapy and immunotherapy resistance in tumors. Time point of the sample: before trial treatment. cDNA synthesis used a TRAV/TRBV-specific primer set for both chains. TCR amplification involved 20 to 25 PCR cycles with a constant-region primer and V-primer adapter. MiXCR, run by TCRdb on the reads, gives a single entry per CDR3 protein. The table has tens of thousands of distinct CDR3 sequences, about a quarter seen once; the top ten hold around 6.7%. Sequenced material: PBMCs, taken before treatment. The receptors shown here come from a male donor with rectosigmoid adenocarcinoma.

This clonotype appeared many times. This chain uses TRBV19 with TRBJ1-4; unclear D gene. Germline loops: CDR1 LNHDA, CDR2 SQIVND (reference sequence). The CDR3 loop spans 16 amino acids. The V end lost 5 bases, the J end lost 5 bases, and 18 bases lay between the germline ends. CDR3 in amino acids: CASSGRRAAQNEKLFF. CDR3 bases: TGTGCCAGTAGTGGTCGGCGGGCAGCTCAGAATGAAAAACTGTTTTTT.

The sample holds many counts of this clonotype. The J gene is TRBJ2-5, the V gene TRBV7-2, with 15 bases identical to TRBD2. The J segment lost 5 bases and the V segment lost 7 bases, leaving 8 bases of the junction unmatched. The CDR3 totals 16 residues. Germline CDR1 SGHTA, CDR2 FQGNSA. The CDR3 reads CASTLGLAGGQETQYF. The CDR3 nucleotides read TGTGCCAGCACCCTAGGACTAGCGGGGGGGCAGGAGACCCAGTACTTC.

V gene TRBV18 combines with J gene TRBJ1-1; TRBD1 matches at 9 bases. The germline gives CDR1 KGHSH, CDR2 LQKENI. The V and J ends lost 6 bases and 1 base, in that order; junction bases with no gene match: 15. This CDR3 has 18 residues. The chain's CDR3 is CASSTRGTGMLQNTEAFF. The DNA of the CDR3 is TGTGCCAGCTCCACGCGGGGGACAGGGATGCTCCAGAACACTGAAGCTTTCTTT.

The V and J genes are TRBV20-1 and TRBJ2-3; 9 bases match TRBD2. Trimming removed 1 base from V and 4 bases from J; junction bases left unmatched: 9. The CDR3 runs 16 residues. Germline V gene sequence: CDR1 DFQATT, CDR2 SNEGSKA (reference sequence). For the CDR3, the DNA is TGCAGTGCTAGAGCCGGGGGAAGCGGGAGGTCAGATACGCAGTATTTT. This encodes CSARAGGSGRSDTQYF.

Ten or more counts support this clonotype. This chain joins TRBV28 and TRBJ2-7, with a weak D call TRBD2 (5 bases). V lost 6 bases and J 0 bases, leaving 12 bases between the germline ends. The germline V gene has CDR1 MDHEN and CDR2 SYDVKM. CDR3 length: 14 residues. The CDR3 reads CASSYIGSSYEQYF. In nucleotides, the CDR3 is TGTGCCAGCAGCTATATAGGGAGCTCCTACGAGCAGTACTTC.

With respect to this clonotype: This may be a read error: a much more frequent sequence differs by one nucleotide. The CDR3 DNA follows: TGTGCCAGCAGCTTAGTCGTAGATACGCAGTATTTT. This encodes CASSLVVDTQYF. V usage is TRBV7-6 and J usage is TRBJ2-3; D is ambiguous. V lost 1 base and J lost 5, with 4 bases in between. The CDR3 spans 12 residues. Germline V gene data show CDR1 as SGHVS and CDR2 as FNYEAQ.

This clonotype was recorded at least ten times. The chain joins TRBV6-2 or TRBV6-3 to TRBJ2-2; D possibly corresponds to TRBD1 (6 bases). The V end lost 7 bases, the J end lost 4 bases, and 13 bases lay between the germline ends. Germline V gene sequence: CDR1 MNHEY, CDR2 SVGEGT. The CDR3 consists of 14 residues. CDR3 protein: CASNQGSFTGELFF. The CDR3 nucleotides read TGTGCCAGCAACCAGGGGTCCTTCACCGGGGAGCTGTTTTTT.

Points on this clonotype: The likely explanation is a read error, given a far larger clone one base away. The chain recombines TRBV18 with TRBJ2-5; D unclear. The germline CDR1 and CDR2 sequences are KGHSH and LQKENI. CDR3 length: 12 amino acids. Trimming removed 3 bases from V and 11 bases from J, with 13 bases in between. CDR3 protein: CASSPGRVEQYF. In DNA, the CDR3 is TGTGCCAGCTCACCGGGAAGGGTTGAGCAGTACTTC.

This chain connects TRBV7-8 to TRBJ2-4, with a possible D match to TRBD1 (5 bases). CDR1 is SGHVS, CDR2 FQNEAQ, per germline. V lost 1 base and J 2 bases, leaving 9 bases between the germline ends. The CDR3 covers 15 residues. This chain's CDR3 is CASSLGTGTKNIQYF. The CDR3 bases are TGTGCCAGCAGCTTAGGAACAGGAACCAAAAACATTCAGTACTTC.

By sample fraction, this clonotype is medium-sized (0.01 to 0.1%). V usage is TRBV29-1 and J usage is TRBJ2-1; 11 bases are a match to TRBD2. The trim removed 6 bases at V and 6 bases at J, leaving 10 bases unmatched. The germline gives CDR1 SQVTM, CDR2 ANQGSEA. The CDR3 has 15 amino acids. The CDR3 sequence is CSVPKLAGVRNEQFF. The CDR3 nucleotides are TGCAGCGTGCCCAAACTAGCGGGAGTCCGCAATGAGCAGTTCTTC.

The CDR3 region has the DNA TGTGCCACCAGCTTCGGGACAGGATACCCTGAAGCTTTCTTT. Its protein is CATSFGTGYPEAFF. The V and J genes are TRBV15 and TRBJ1-1, with 8 bases matching TRBD1. The CDR3 consists of 14 residues. The V and J ends lost 5 bases and 6 bases, in that order; junction bases with no gene match: 8. The germline V gene has CDR1 LNHNV and CDR2 YYDKDF (reference sequence).

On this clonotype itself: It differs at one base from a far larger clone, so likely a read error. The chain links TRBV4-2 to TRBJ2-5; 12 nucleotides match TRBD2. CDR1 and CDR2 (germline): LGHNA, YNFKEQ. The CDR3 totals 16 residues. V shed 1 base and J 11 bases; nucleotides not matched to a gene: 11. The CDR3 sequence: CASSQGTSGRFGEQYF. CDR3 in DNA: TGTGCCAGCAGCCAAGGAACTAGCGGGAGGTTCGGTGAGCAGTACTTC.

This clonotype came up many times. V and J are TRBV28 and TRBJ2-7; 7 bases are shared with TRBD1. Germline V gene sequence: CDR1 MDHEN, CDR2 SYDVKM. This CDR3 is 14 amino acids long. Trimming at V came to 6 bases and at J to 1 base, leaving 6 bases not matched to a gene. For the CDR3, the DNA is TGTGCCAGCAGCAAACAGGGGCGATCCTACGAGCAGTACTTC. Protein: CASSKQGRSYEQYF.

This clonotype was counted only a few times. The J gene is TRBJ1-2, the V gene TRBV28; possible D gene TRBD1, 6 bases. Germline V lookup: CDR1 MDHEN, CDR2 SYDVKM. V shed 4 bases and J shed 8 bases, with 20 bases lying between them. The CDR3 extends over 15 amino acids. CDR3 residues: CASSSSAGGARGYTF. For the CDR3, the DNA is TGTGCCAGCAGTTCCTCGGCGGGGGGGGCAAGGGGCTACACCTTC.